Listed here are 10 T cell receptor beta chains from one sample, sequenced in a study of cytomegalovirus exposure and HLA in healthy donors. The repertoire was sequenced with immunoSEQ multiplex PCR; TCRdb's copy has only in-frame clones and lacks some. Seen here are more than 250,000 clones, around 90% observed once, and the top ten hold more than 0.9%. What was sequenced was PBMCs. The source of these receptors is a woman aged 25 to 39 in good health and CMV-seropositive.

V and J are TRBV28 and TRBJ1-6; D remains ambiguous. V was clipped by 6 bases and J by 7 bases, with 16 bases between them. This CDR3 is 15 amino acids long. Per the germline V gene, CDR1 is MDHEN and CDR2 is SYDVKM. For the CDR3, the DNA is TGTGCCAGCAGCCACCTATCGGGCCCCAATTCACCCCTCCACTTT. Its protein product is CASSHLSGPNSPLHF.

This clone was detected only a few times. This sequence joins TRBV7-9 and TRBJ2-7, with D possibly being TRBD1 (5 bases). The CDR3 has 13 amino acids. Germline-derived CDR1 and CDR2 are SEHNR and FQNEAQ (reference sequence). V was shortened by 5 bases and J by 3 bases, with 11 bases between the two germline ends. The CDR3 DNA sequence: TGTGCCAGCAGCGCCACCGACAGCTACGAGCAGTACTTC. Its translation is CASSATDSYEQYF. Combining the CDR3 with reference TRBV7-9 and TRBJ2-7 gives the whole variable domain DTGVSQNPRHKITKRGQNVTFRCDPISEHNRLYWYRQTLGQGPEFLTYFQNEAQLEKSRLLSDRFSAERPKGSFSTLEIQRTEQGDSAMYLCASSATDSYEQYFGPGTRLTVT.

The chain employs TRBV4-1 and TRBJ2-2; D is unresolved. The germline V and J ends were trimmed by 0 bases and 7 bases, with 3 bases remaining between them. The CDR3 loop spans 12 amino acids. Germline V gene data show CDR1 as MGHRA and CDR2 as YSYEKL. The CDR3 DNA reads as TGCGCCAGCAGCCAAGATGGCGGGGAGCTGTTTTTT. It translates to CASSQDGGELFF.

The chain recombines TRBV6-5 with TRBJ1-5; 8 bases are a match to TRBD1. The length of the CDR3 is 15 residues. The V segment lost 8 bases and the J segment 0 bases; nucleotides outside the gene matches: 6. Germline-derived CDR1 and CDR2 are MNHEY and SVGAGI. The CDR3 region is CASRRGTGSNQPQHF. CDR3 DNA sequence: TGTGCCAGCCGAAGAGGGACAGGTAGCAATCAGCCCCAGCATTTT.

The rearrangement links TRBV6-5 to TRBJ1-1, with 8 bases identical to TRBD1. The ends lost 6 bases at V and 6 bases at J; junction bases unmatched: 0. This CDR3 spans 11 amino acids. Germline V CDR1 and CDR2: MNHEY, SVGAGI. The CDR3 sequence is CASRQGAEAFF. The CDR3 DNA sequence: TGTGCCAGCAGACAGGGGGCTGAAGCTTTCTTT.

V usage is TRBV20-1 and J usage is TRBJ1-2, with D uncertain. The V and J ends lost 1 base and 8 bases respectively, with 8 bases between them. The CDR3 contains 11 residues. Looked up from germline, CDR1 is DFQATT and CDR2 is SNEGSKA (reference sequence). The CDR3 bases are TGCAGTGCTAGAGGTCATGGCGGCTACACCTTC. Translating it yields CSARGHGGYTF.

The chain has TRBV6-1 and TRBJ1-5; D is perhaps TRBD1 (5 bases). The germline V and J ends were trimmed by 6 bases and 0 bases, with 9 bases remaining between them. The CDR3 has 14 amino acids. The germline CDR1 and CDR2 sequences are MNHNS and SASEGT. This chain's CDR3 is CASRWGSSNQPQHF. The DNA for the CDR3 is TGTGCCAGCAGATGGGGGAGTAGCAATCAGCCCCAGCATTTT.

CDR3 DNA: TGTGCCAGCAGTGGGACTAGCGGGAGCGAGACCCAGTACTTC. Protein sequence: CASSGTSGSETQYF. The chain uses TRBV2 and TRBJ2-5; 13 bases match TRBD2. This CDR3 spans 14 amino acids. V was clipped by 4 bases and J by 5 bases; unmatched bases: 1. The germline CDR1 and CDR2 sequences are SNHLY and FYNNEI.

This clone was seen once. J is TRBJ1-2 and V is TRBV19, with no clear D. Looked up from germline, CDR1 is LNHDA and CDR2 is SQIVND (reference sequence). V lost 3 bases and J lost 0, with 11 bases in between. This CDR3 contains 15 residues. The CDR3 spells CASSMEGSANYGYTF. CDR3 in DNA: TGTGCCAGTAGTATGGAGGGAAGTGCTAACTATGGCTACACCTTC. Combining the CDR3 with reference TRBV19 and TRBJ1-2 gives the whole variable domain DGGITQSPKYLFRKEGQNVTLSCEQNLNHDAMYWYRQDPGQGLRLIYYSQIVNDFQKGDIAEGYSVSREKKESFPLTVTSAQKNPTAFYLCASSMEGSANYGYTFGSGTRLTVV.

With respect to this clone: Because the CDR3's place on the DNA is in doubt, the DNA is left out and the CDR3 is given as listed by TCRdb. The genes are TRBV28 and TRBJ1-2; TRBD1 is taken as the D call from the table, unchecked against the DNA. The CDR3 sequence runs 13 residues, both termini included. Germline lookup yields CDR1 MDHEN and CDR2 SYDVKM. CDR3 loop: CASSFLAGARYTF.